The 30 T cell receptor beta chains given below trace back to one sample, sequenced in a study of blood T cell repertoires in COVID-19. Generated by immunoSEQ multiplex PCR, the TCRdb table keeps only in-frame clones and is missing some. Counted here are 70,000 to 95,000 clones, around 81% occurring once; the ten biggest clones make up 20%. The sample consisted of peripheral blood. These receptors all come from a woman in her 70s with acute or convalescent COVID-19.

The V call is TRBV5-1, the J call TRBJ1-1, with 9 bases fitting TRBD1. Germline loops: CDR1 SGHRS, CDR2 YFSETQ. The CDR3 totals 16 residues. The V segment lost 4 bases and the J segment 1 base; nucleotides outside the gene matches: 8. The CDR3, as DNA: TGCGCCAGCAGCACCGACAGGGGGAGGGGGAACACTGAAGCTTTCTTT. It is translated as CASSTDRGRGNTEAFF.

The CDR3 nucleotides are TGTGCCAGCAGTACCCCCGTGGGAGTCACCGGGGAGCTGTTTTTT. Translated, it gives CASSTPVGVTGELFF. V gene TRBV6-5 combines with J gene TRBJ2-2, with D possibly being TRBD2 (5 bases). The CDR3 consists of 15 residues. Trimming removed 5 bases from V and 4 bases from J, with 14 bases in between. The germline gives CDR1 MNHEY, CDR2 SVGAGI.

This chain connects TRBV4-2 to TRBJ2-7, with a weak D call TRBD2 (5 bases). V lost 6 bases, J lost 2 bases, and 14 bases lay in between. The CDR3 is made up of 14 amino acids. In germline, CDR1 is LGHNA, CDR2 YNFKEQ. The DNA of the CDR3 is TGTGCCAGCAGTACGGGGTATGGGACCTACGAGCAGTACTTC. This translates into CASSTGYGTYEQYF.

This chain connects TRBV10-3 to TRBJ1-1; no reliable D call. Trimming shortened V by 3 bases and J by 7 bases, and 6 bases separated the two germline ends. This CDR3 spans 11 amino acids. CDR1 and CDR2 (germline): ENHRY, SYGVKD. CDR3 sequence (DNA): TGTGCCATCAGTGAACTCCGTGAAGCTTTCTTT. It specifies CAISELREAFF.

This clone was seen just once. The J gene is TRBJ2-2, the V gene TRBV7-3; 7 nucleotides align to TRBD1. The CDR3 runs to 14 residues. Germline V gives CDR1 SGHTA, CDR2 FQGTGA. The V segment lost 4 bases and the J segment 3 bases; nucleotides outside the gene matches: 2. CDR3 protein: CASSSTGDTGELFF. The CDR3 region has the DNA TGTGCCAGCAGCTCCACAGGGGACACCGGGGAGCTGTTTTTT.

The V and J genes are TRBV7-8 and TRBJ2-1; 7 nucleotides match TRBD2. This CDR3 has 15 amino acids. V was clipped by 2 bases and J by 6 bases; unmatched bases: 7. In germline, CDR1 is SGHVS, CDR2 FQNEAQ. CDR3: CASSLLAGVGNEQFF. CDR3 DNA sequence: TGTGCCAGCAGCTTACTCGCGGGAGTTGGCAATGAGCAGTTCTTC.

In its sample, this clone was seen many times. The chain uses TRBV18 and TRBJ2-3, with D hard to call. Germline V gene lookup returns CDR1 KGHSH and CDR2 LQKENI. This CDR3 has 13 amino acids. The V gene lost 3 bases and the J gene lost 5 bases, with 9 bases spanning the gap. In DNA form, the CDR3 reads TGTGCCAGCTCACCGAGGTTGGGAGATACGCAGTATTTT. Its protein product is CASSPRLGDTQYF.

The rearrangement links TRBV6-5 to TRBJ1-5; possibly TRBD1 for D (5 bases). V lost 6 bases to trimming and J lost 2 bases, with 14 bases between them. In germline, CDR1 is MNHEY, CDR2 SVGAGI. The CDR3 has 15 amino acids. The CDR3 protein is CASRPQGLRNQPQHF. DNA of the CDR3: TGTGCCAGCAGACCTCAGGGATTACGCAATCAGCCCCAGCATTTT.

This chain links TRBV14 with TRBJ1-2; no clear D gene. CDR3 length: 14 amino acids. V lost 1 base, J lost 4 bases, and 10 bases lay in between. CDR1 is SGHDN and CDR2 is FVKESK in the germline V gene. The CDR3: CASSQVGRFYGYTF. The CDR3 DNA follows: TGTGCCAGCAGCCAAGTAGGGAGATTCTATGGCTACACCTTC.

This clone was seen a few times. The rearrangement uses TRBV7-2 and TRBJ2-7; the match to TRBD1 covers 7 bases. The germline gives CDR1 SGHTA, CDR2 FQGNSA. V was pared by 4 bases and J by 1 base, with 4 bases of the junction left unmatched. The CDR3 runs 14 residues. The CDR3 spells CASSSSTGSYEQYF. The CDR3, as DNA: TGTGCCAGCAGCTCCTCGACAGGGTCCTACGAGCAGTACTTC.

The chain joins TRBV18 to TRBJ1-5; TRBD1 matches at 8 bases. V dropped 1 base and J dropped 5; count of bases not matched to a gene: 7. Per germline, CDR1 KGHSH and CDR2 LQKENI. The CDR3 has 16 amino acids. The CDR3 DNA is TGTGCCAGCTCACCACGTTTGGCAGGGGGCGATCAGCCCCAGCATTTT. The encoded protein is CASSPRLAGGDQPQHF.

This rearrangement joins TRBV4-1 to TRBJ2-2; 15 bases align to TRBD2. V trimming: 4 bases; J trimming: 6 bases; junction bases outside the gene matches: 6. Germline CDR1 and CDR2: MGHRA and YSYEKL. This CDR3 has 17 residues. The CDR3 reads CASSPRTSGRAAGELFF. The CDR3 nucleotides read TGCGCCAGCAGCCCTCGGACTAGCGGGAGGGCCGCCGGGGAGCTGTTTTTT.

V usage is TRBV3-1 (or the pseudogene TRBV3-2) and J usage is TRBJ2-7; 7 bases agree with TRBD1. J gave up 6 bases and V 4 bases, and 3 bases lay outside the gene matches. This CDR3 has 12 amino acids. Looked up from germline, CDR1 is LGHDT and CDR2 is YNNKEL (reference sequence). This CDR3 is CASSRPGGEQYF. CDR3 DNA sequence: TGTGCCAGCAGCCGACCAGGGGGCGAGCAGTACTTC.

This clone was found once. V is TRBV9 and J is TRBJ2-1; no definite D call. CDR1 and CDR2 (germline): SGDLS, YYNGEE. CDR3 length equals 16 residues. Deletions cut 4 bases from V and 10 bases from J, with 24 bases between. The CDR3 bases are TGTGCCAGCAGCCCAATAGAACTAAATCAATGGATAGAGCAGTTCTTC. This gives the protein CASSPIELNQWIEQFF.

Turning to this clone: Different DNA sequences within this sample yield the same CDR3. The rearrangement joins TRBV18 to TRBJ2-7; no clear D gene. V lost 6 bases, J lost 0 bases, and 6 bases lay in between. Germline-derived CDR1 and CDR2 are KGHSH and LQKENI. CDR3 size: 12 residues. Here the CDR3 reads CASSPSSYEQYF. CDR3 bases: TGTGCCAGCTCTCCTAGCTCCTACGAGCAGTACTTC. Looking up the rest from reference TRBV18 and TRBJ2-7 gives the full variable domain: NAGVMQNPRHLVRRRGQEARLRCSPMKGHSHVYWYRQLPEEGLKFMVYLQKENIIDESGMPKERFSAEFPKEGPSILRIQQVVRGDSAAYFCASSPSSYEQYFGPGTRLTVT.

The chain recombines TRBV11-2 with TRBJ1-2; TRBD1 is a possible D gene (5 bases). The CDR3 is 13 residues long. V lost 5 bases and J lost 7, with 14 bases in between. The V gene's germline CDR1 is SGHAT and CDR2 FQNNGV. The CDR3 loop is CASSLVGVGGYTF. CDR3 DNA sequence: TGTGCCAGCAGCCTAGTAGGGGTTGGTGGCTACACCTTC.

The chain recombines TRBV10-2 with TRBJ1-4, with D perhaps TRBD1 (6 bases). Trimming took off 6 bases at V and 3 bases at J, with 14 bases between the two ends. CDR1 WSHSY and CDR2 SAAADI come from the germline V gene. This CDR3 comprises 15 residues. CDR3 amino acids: CASRDSALANEKLFF. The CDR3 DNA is TGCGCCAGCAGGGACAGTGCCTTAGCTAATGAAAAACTGTTTTTT.

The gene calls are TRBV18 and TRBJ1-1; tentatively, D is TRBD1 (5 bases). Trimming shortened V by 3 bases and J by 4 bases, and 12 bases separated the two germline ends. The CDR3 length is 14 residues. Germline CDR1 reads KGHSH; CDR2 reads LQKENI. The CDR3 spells CASSPGAGTTEAFF. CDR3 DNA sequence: TGTGCCAGCTCACCTGGCGCGGGGACCACTGAAGCTTTCTTT. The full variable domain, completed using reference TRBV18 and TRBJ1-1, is NAGVMQNPRHLVRRRGQEARLRCSPMKGHSHVYWYRQLPEEGLKFMVYLQKENIIDESGMPKERFSAEFPKEGPSILRIQQVVRGDSAAYFCASSPGAGTTEAFFGQGTRLTVV.

The CDR3 DNA reads as TGTGCCAGCAGTCTTAGAGGTCCGGATAACACTGAAGCTTTCTTT. It specifies CASSLRGPDNTEAFF. This chain joins TRBV5-6 and TRBJ1-1, with unresolved D. This CDR3 has 15 residues. CDR1 SGHDT and CDR2 YYEEEE come from the germline V gene. With 5 bases removed from V and 2 bases from J, the gap between germline ends came to 16 bases.

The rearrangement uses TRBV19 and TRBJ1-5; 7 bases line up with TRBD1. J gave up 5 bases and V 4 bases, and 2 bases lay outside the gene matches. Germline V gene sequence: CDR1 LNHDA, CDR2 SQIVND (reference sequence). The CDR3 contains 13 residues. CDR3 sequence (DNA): TGTGCCAGTAGTACCACAGGGGATCAGCCCCAGCATTTT. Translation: CASSTTGDQPQHF.

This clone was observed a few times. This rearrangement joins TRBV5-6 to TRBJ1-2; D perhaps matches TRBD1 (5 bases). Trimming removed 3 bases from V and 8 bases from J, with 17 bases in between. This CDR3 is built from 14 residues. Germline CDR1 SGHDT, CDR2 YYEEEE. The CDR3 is CASSSPGLGEGYTF. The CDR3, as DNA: TGTGCCAGCAGCTCCCCGGGACTCGGTGAGGGCTACACCTTC.

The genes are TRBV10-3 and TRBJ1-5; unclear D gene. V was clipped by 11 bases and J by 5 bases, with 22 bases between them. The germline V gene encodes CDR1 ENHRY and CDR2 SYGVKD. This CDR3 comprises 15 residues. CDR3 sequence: CASSSPGPPHQPQHF. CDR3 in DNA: TGTGCCTCGTCCTCCCCGGGTCCACCCCATCAGCCCCAGCATTTT.

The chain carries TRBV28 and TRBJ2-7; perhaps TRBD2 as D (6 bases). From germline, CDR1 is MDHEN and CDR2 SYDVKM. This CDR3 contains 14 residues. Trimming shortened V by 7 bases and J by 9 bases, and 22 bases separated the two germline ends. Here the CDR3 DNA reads TGTGCCAGCATTCCAGGACTAAACCTTGGAGGGCAGTACTTC. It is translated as CASIPGLNLGGQYF.

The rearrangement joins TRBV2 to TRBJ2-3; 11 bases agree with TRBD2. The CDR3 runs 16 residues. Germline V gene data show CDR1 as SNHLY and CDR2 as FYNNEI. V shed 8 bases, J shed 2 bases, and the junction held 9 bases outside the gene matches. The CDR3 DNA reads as TGTGCCAGCCGATCCGGGACTAGCGGCTTCACAGATACGCAGTATTTT. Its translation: CASRSGTSGFTDTQYF. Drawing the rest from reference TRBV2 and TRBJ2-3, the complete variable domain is EPEVTQTPSHQVTQMGQEVILRCVPISNHLYFYWYRQILGQKVEFLVSFYNNEISEKSEIFDDQFSVERPDGSNFTLKIRSTKLEDSAMYFCASRSGTSGFTDTQYFGPGTRLTVL.

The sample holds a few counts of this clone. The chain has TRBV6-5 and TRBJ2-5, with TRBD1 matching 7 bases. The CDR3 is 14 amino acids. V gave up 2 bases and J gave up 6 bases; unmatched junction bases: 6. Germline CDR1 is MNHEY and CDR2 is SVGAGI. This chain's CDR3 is CASSYQQGRKTQYF. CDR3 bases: TGTGCCAGCAGTTACCAACAGGGGCGGAAGACCCAGTACTTC.

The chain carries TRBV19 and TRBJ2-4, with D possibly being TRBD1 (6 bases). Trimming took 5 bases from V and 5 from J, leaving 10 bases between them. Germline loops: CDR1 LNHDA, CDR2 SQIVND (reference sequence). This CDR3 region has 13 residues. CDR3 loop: CASSPGQQNIQYF. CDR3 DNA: TGTGCCAGTAGTCCAGGACAGCAAAACATTCAGTACTTC.

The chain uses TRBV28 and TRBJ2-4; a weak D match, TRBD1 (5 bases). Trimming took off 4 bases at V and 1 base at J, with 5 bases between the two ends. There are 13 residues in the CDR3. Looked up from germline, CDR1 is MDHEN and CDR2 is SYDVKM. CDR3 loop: CASSSGAKNIQYF. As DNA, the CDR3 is TGTGCCAGCAGTTCAGGGGCCAAAAACATTCAGTACTTC.

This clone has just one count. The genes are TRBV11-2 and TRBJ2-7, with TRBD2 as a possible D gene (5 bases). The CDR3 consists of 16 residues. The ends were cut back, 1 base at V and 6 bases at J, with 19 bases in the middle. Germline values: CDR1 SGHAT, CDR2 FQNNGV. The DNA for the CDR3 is TGTGCCAGCAGCTTAGGTAGCCGAGGGCCCCTTGGCGAGCAGTACTTC. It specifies CASSLGSRGPLGEQYF. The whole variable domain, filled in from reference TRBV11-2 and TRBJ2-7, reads EAGVAQSPRYKIIEKRQSVAFWCNPISGHATLYWYQQILGQGPKLLIQFQNNGVVDDSQLPKDRFSAERLKGVDSTLKIQPAKLEDSAVYLCASSLGSRGPLGEQYFGPGTRLTVT.

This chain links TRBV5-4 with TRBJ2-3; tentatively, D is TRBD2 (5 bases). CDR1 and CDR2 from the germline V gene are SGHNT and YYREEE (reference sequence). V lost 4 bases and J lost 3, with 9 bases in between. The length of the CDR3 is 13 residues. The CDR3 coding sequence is TGTGCCAGCAGCGAGGACTGGACAGATACGCAGTATTTT. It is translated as CASSEDWTDTQYF.

The CDR3 DNA reads TGCGCCAGCAGCTTCCCCCTGGGACAGGTTGTATCACCCCTCCACTTT. Translating it yields CASSFPLGQVVSPLHF. The chain links TRBV4-1 to TRBJ1-6, with 8 bases that match TRBD1. Per germline, CDR1 MGHRA and CDR2 YSYEKL. The J segment lost 10 bases and the V segment lost 5 bases, leaving 13 bases of the junction unmatched. CDR3 length: 16 residues.